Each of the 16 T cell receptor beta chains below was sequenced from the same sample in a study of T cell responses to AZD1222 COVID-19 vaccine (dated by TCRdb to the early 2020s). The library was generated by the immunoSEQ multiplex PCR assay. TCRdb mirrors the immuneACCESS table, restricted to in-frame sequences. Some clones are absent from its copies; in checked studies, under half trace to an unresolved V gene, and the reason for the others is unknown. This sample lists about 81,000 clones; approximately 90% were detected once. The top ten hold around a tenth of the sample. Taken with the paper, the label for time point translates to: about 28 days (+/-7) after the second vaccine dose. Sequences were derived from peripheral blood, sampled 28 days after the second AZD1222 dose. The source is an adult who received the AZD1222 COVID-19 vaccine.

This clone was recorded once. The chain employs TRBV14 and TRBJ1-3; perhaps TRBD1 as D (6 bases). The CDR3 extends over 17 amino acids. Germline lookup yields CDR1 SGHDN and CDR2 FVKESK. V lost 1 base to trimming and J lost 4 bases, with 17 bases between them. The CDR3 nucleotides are TGTGCCAGCAGCCAAGTAATCGTCCCGGGGGCCGGAAACACCATATATTTT. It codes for CASSQVIVPGAGNTIYF. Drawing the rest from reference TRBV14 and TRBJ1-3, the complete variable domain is EAGVTQFPSHSVIEKGQTVTLRCDPISGHDNLYWYRRVMGKEIKFLLHFVKESKQDESGMPNNRFLAERTGGTYSTLKVQPAELEDSGVYFCASSQVIVPGAGNTIYFGEGSWLTVV.

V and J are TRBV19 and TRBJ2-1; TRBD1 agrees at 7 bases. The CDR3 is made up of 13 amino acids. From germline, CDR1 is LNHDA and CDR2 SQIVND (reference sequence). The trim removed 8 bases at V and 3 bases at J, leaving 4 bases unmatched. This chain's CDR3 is CASATGVYNEQFF. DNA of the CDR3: TGTGCCAGTGCAACAGGGGTCTACAATGAGCAGTTCTTC.

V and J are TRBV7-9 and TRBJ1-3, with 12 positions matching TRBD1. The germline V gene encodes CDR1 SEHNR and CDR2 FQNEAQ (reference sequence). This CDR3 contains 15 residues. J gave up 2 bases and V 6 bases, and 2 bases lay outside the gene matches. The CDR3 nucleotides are TGTGCCAGCAGGGGACAGGGGGCCGCTGGAAACACCATATATTTT. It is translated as CASRGQGAAGNTIYF.

CDR3 loop: CAWGGTGRTYGYTF. Written as DNA, the CDR3 is TGTGCCTGGGGGGGGACGGGACGGACCTATGGCTACACCTTC. The chain carries TRBV30 and TRBJ1-2; a weak D match, TRBD1 (5 bases). This CDR3 comprises 14 residues. Per germline, CDR1 GTSNPN and CDR2 SVGIG (reference sequence). Trimming took off 5 bases at V and 4 bases at J, with 17 bases between the two ends.

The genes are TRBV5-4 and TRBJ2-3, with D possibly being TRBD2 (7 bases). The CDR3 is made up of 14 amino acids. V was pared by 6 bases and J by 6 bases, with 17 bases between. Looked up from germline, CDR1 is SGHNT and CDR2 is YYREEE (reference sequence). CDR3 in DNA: TGTGCCAGCACCGACGGGGCGGGGGCGGATACGCAGTATTTT. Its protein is CASTDGAGADTQYF.

CDR3 sequence reads: CASSLRPKESNGYTF. CDR3 coding DNA: TGCGCCAGCAGCTTGCGGCCGAAGGAGTCTAATGGCTACACCTTC. The chain carries TRBV5-1 and TRBJ1-2, with D hard to call. Trimming removed 1 base from V and 6 bases from J, with 16 bases in between. This CDR3 is 15 amino acids long. CDR1 is SGHRS, CDR2 YFSETQ, per germline.

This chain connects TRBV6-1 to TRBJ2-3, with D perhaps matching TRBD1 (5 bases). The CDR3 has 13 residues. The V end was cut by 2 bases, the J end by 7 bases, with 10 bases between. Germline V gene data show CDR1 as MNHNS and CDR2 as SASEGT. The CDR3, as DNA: TGTGCCAGCAGTGAATACAGGCCGAATACGCAGTATTTT. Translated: CASSEYRPNTQYF.

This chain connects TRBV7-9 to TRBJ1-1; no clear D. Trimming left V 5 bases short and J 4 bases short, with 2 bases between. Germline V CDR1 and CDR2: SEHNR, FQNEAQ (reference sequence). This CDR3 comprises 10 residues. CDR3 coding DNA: TGTGCCAGCAGCGTCACTGAAGCTTTCTTT. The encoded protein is CASSVTEAFF.

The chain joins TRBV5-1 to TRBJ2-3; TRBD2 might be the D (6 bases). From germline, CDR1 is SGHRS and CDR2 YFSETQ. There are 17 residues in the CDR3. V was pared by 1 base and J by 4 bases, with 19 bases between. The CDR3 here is CASSLIPGSTGADTQYF. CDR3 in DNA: TGCGCCAGCAGCTTGATCCCCGGGAGCACCGGGGCAGATACGCAGTATTTT.

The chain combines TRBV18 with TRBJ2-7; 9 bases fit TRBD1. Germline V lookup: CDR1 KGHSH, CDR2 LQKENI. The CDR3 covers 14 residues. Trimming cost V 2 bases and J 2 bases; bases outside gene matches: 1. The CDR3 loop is CASSPGTGPYEQYF. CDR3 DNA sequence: TGTGCCAGCTCACCAGGGACAGGGCCCTACGAGCAGTACTTC.

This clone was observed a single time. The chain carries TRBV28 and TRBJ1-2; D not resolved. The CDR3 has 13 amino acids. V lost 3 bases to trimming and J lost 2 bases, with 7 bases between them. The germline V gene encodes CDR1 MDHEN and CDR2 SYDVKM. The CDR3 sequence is CASSFGGNYGYTF. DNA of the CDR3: TGTGCCAGCAGTTTCGGAGGAAACTATGGCTACACCTTC.

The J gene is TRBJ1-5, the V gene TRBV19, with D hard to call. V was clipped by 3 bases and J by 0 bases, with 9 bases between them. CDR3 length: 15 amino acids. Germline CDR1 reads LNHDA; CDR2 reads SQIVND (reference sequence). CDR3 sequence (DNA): TGTGCCAGTAGTATTACACCGTATAGCAATCAGCCCCAGCATTTT. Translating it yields CASSITPYSNQPQHF.

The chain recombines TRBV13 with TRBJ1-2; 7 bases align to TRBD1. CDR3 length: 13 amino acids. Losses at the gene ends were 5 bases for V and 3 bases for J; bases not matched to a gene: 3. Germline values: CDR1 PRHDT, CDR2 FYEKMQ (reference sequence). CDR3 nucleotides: TGTGCCAGCAGCAGGGGGCTTGACTATGGCTACACCTTC. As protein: CASSRGLDYGYTF.

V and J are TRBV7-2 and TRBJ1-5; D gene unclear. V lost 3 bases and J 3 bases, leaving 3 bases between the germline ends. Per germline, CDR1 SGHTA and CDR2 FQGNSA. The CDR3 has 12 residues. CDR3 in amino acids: CASSFINQPQHF. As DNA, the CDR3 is TGTGCCAGCAGCTTTATCAATCAGCCCCAGCATTTT.

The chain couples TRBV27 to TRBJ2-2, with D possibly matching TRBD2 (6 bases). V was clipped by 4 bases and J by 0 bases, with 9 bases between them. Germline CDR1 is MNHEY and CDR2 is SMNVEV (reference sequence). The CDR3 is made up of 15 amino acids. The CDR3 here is CASSWDFANTGELFF. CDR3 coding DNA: TGTGCCAGCAGTTGGGACTTCGCGAACACCGGGGAGCTGTTTTTT.

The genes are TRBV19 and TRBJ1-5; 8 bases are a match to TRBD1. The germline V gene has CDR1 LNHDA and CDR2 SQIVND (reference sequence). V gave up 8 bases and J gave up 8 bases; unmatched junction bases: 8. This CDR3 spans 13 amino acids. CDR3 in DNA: TGTGCCAGTTCTAGACAGGGGAGTGAGCCCCAGCATTTT. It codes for CASSRQGSEPQHF.